This T cell receptor (beta chain) was retrieved from a study of blood T cell repertoires in COVID-19. About the research overall: Samples came from the United States, Italy and Spain, spanning acute and convalescent COVID-19. PBMCs, B-cell-depleted T cells, or T cells were the source of the cDNA or gDNA that made up the material.

Under the authors' procedure: Amplification of reference gene primers provided the estimated nucleated cell counts. Libraries were prepared by immunoSEQ multiplex PCR; TCRdb keeps only in-frame clonotypes and omits some of them. The V and J calls and clone size come from that table; D and trimming were worked out from the DNA. The data contain some 220,000 clones, 60% to 85% of them seen just once; the ten biggest clones take up 7% to 8.5%. Germline assignment: CDR1 MNHEY and CDR2 SVGEGT. CDR3 length: 12 amino acids. Trimming removed 4 bases from V and 0 bases from J, with 4 bases in between. This chain connects TRBV6-2 or TRBV6-3 to TRBJ2-7; D ambiguous. The sequenced material came from peripheral blood. This TCR came from a woman aged 65 to 85 with acute or convalescent COVID-19. The CDR3 sequence is CASSFLSYEQYF. The CDR3 DNA reads TGTGCCAGCAGTTTCCTCTCCTACGAGCAGTACTTC.